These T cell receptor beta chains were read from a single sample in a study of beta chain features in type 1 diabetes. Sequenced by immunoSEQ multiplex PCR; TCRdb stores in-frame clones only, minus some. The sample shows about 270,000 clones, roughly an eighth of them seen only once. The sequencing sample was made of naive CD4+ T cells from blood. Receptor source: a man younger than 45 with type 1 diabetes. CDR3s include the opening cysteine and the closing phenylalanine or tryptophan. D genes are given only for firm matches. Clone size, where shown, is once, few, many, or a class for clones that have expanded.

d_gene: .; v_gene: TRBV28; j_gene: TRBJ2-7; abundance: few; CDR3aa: CASSSSGTSSSEQYF; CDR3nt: TGTGCCAGCAGCTCTTCCGGGACTTCGAGCAGCGAGCAGTACTTC
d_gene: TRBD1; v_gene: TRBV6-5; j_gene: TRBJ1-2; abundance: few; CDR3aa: CASSRTGDYGYTF; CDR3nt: TGTGCCAGCAGTCGGACAGGCGACTATGGCTACACCTTC
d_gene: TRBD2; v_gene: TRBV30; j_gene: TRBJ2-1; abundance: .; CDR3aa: CAWRIAGSHNEQFF; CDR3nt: TGTGCCTGGAGGATAGCGGGAAGCCACAATGAGCAGTTCTTC
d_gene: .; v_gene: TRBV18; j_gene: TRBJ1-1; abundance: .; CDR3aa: CASSPRGGPGTEAFF; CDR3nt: TGTGCCAGCTCACCTCGCGGGGGGCCGGGGACTGAAGCTTTCTTT
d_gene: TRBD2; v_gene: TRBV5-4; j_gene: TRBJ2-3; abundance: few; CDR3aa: CASSLKSGSKDTQYF; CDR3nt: TGTGCCAGCAGCTTAAAGAGCGGGAGTAAGGATACGCAGTATTTT
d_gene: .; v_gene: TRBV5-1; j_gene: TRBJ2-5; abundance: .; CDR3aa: CASSQQGTVQETQYF; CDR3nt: TGCGCCAGCAGCCAACAAGGGACTGTACAAGAGACCCAGTACTTC
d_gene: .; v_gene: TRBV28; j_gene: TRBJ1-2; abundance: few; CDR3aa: CASRLTGFNYGYTF; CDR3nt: TGTGCCAGCAGACTCACAGGTTTTAACTATGGCTACACCTTC
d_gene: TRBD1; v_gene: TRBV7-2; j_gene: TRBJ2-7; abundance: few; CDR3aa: CASSSGTGALEQYF; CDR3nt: TGTGCCAGCAGCTCCGGGACAGGGGCACTCGAGCAGTACTTC
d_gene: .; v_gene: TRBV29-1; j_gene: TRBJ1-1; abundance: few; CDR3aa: CSVGGPQMNTEAFF; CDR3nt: TGCAGCGTTGGTGGGCCACAAATGAACACTGAAGCTTTCTTT
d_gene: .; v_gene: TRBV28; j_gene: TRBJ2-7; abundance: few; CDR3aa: CASSLTGYEQYF; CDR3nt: TGTGCCAGCAGTTTGACTGGATACGAGCAGTACTTC
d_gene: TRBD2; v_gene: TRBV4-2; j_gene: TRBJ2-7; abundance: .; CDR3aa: CASSHRGGFPDEQYF; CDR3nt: TGTGCCAGCTCTCACCGGGGGGGATTTCCGGACGAGCAGTACTTC
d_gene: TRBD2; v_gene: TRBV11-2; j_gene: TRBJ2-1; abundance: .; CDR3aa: CASSSYKGTSGTYNEQFF; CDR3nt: TGTGCCAGCAGCTCCTATAAGGGGACTAGCGGGACATACAATGAGCAGTTCTTC
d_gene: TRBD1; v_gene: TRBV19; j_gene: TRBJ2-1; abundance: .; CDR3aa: CASRQGVFNYNEQFF; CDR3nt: TGTGCCAGCAGACAGGGAGTATTTAACTACAATGAGCAGTTCTTC
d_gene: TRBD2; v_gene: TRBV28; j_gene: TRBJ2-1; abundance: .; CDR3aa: CASSEIGTSGRPEQFF; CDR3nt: TGTGCCAGCAGTGAAATAGGGACTAGCGGGAGACCCGAGCAGTTCTTC
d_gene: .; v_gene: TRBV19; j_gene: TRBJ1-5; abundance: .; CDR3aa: CASTPGRGPGAQHF; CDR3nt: TGTGCCAGTACCCCGGGACGGGGTCCGGGAGCCCAGCATTTT
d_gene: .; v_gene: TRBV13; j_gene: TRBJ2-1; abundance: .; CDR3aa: CASSGGDEQFF; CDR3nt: TGTGCCAGCAGTGGAGGGGATGAGCAGTTCTTC
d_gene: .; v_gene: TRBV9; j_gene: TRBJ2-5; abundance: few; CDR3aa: CASSATGTSQETQYF; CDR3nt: TGTGCCAGCAGCGCAACCGGGACTTCACAAGAGACCCAGTACTTC
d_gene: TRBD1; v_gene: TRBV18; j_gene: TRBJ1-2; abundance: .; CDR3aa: CASSPGTGSNYGYTF; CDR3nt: TGTGCCAGCTCACCTGGGACAGGATCTAACTATGGCTACACCTTC
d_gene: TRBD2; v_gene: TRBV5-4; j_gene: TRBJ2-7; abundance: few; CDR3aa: CASSQDLASGIYEQYF; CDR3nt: TGTGCCAGCAGCCAAGATCTGGCTAGCGGGATTTACGAGCAGTACTTC
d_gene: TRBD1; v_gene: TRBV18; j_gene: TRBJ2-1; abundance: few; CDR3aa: CASSLPGQGGNNEQFF; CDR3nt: TGTGCCAGCTCACTCCCGGGACAGGGGGGGAACAATGAGCAGTTCTTC
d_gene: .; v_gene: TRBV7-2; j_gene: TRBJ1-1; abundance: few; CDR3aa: CASSPQRGNTEAFF; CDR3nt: TGTGCCAGCAGCCCCCAGAGAGGGAACACTGAAGCTTTCTTT
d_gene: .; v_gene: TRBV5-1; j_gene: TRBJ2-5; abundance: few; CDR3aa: CASRHREQETQYF; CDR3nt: TGCGCCAGCAGACACAGGGAGCAAGAGACCCAGTACTTC
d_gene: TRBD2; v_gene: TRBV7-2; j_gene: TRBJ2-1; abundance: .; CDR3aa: CASSLSGSYNEQFF; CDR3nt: TGTGCCAGCAGCTTGAGCGGGAGTTACAATGAGCAGTTCTTC
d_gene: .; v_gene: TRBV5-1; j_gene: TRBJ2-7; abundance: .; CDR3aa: CASSVGNSFYEQYF; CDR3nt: TGCGCCAGCAGCGTGGGGAATAGCTTCTACGAGCAGTACTTC
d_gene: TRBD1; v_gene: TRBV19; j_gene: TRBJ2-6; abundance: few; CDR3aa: CASGLGQASSGANVLTF; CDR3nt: TGTGCCAGTGGCCTTGGACAGGCATCCTCTGGGGCCAACGTCCTGACTTTC